Here is one T cell receptor beta chain with its context. In its sample, this clone was seen once. Its cognate antigen has yet to be identified. Base-call qualities are not available, and no considerably larger clone is one nucleotide away. In the prospective study, participants were 18 to 89 years old, resided in about two dozen geographic areas of the United States, and were enrolled through a virtual design. In the prospective study, cohorts were assigned on the basis of participant-reported clinical history obtained from a screening survey and a study questionnaire. ImmuneRACE Cohort 3 recovered participants were defined by two consecutive negative NP/OP PCR tests, healthcare professional clearance, or symptom resolution. Each participant in the prospective study had whole blood, serum and a nasopharyngeal or oropharyngeal swab collected by mobile phlebotomists. Over a roughly two-month period, participants in the prospective study had the option of providing additional blood draws and questionnaires. Prospective study blood samples were shipped either frozen or at room temperature before DNA extraction.

The CDR3 spans 15 residues, from the cysteine through the phenylalanine. The kept DNA is CDR3 alone, 45 bases in frame from the first base. CDR1 is given as SGHTA and CDR2 as FQGNSA, both from the germline V gene. At the junction V is shortened by 5 bases and J by 14 bases; bases outside the gene matches: 12. The immunoSEQ Assay, a bias-controlled multiplex PCR, was used to amplify TCRbeta CDR3 regions from genomic DNA. As for the authors' bioinformatics: The number of nucleated cells in each sample was estimated by amplification of reference gene primers within the assay. To quantify the absolute abundance of each unique TCRbeta CDR3 rearrangement, sequence reads were collapsed and filtered. For each sample, productive Simpson clonality was calculated by taking the square root of Simpson's diversity index across productive rearrangements. Here the immuneACCESS table is served through TCRdb, limited to in-frame sequences with V and J called. Missing clones are a known gap in these copies; in checked studies unresolved V genes cover under half, and the rest lacks a known reason. The V and J calls and the clone size are those of that table, but D and trimming were determined from the DNA. A total of around 330,000 clones appear in this sample, under 90% of them only once. The ten largest clones add up to roughly 5.3% of the sample.

The record originates from a study of blood T cell repertoires in COVID-19 (dated by TCRdb to the early 2020s). For context, the study as a whole: Samples covering the acute and convalescent phases of COVID-19 were provided by collaborators in the United States, Italy and Spain. The prospective study material was composed of cDNA or gDNA derived from T cells, B-cell-depleted T cells, or PBMCs. Subjects who had been exposed to COVID-19, were actively infected with it, or had recovered from it provided the deeply sampled blood TCRbeta repertoires that made up the dataset. The repertoires were released in a freely available public database intended as a resource for research on the immune response to SARS-CoV-2. Samples came from the ongoing ImmuneRACE study (first 160 participants) plus 1,254 subjects from 6 global collaborators. Sample metadata almost always included a de-identified subject ID, COVID-19 status, age in years and sex. Where available, HLA class I and class II types were obtained from metadata supplied by the sample provider rather than from assay-based typing.

Broader findings and caveats from the paper: The amount of clinical and demographic metadata varied by source and participant and was provided uncurated.

The sequencing input was PBMCs or T cells enriched from blood (not recorded which). This receptor was obtained from a man aged 55 to 70 who had recovered from COVID-19. This chain is built from TRBV7-2 and TRBJ2-1; 13 bases in the junction line up with TRBD2. The encoded CDR3 is CASSPRLAGGTTEFF. The nucleotide sequence reads TGTGCCAGCAGCCCGAGACTAGCGGGGGGAACCACCGAGTTCTTC. Supplemented by the reference TRBV7-2 and TRBJ2-1 proteins around the CDR3, the complete variable domain is GAGVSQSPSNKVTEKGKDVELRCDPISGHTALYWYRQSLGQGLEFLIYFQGNSAPDKSGLPSDRFSAERTGGSVSTLTIQRTQQEDSAVYLCASSPRLAGGTTEFFGPGTRLTVL.